The clone carrying this T cell receptor (beta chain) has more than one count but fewer than ten. Per germline, CDR1 SGHRS and CDR2 YFSETQ. Trimming cost V 7 bases and J 2 bases; bases outside gene matches: 7. This CDR3 comprises 14 residues. This record belongs to a study of T-cell reconstitution after alpha-beta-depleted transplantation in children. Researchers prepared the TCRbeta library using unique molecular identifiers, the study reports. TCRdb used MiXCR to reprocess the PCR reads, holding one entry per CDR3 protein. This sample has 350,000 to 400,000 distinct CDR3 sequences; 13% occur once, and the top ten carry roughly 4.3%.

Sequencing used PBMCs, obtained from the stem cell graft. The clonotype comes from a human donor who donated a stem cell graft to a child with Fanconi anemia. The chain employs TRBV5-1 and TRBJ2-3, with 7 bases aligning to TRBD2. This chain's CDR3 is CASGKLATTDTQYF. The CDR3 DNA is TGCGCCAGCGGCAAACTAGCGACCACAGATACGCAGTATTTT.